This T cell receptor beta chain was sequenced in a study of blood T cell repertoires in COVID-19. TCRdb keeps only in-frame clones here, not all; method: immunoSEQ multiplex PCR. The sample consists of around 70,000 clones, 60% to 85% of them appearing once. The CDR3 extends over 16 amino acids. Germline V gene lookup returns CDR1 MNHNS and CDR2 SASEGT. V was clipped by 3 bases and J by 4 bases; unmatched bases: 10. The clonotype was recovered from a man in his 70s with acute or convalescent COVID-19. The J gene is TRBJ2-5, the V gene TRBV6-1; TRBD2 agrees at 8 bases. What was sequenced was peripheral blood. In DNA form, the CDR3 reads TGTGCCAGCAGTGATTTAAGCGGGAGCATAAGAGAGACCCAGTACTTC. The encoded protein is CASSDLSGSIRETQYF.